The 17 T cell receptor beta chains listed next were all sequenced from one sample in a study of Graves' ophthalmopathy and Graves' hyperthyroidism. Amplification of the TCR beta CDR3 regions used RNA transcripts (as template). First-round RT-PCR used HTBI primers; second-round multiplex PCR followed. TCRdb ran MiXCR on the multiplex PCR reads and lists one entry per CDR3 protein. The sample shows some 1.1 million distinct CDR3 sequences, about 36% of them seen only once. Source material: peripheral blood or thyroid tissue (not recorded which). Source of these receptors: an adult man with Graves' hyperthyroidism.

As DNA, the CDR3 is TGTGCCAGCAGCCCCCGGGACAGGGGGGTGTACGAGCAGTACTTC. It is translated as CASSPRDRGVYEQYF. The chain recombines TRBV14 with TRBJ2-7; 11 positions agree with TRBD1. The CDR3 consists of 15 residues. CDR1 is SGHDN and CDR2 is FVKESK in the germline V gene. J gave up 4 bases and V 4 bases, and 6 bases lay outside the gene matches.

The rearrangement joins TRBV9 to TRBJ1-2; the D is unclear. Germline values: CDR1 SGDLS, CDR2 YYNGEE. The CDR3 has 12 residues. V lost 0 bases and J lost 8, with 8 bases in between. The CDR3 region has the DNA TGTGCCAGCAGCGTAGGAGGGTCCGGCTACACCTTC. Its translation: CASSVGGSGYTF. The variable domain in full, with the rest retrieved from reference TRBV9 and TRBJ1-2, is DSGVTQTPKHLITATGQRVTLRCSPRSGDLSVYWYQQSLDQGLQFLIQYYNGEERAKGNILERFSAQQFPDLHSELNLSSLELGDSALYFCASSVGGSGYTFGSGTRLTVV.

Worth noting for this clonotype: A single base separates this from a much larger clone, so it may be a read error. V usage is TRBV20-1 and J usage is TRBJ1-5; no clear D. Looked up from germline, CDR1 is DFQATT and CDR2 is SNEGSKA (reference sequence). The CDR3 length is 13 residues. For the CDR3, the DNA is TGCAGTGCTAGGGTCAATAGCAAGCAGCCCCAGCATTTT. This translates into CSARVNSKQPQHF.

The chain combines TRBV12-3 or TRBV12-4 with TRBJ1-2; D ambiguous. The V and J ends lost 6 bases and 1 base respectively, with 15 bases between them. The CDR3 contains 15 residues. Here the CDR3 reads CASSLGGVYNYGYTF. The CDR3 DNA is TGTGCCAGCAGCCTAGGAGGAGTCTATAACTATGGCTACACCTTC.

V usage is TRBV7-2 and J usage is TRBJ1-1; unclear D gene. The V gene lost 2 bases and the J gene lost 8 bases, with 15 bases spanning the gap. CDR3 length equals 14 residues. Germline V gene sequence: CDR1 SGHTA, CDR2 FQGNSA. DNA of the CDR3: TGTGCCAGCAGCTTAACAAGCATGACCCCCGAAGCTTTCTTT. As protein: CASSLTSMTPEAFF.

CDR3 DNA sequence: TGCGCCAGCAGCCGAAATGACCGGAGCAATCAGCCCCAGCATTTT. Translation gives CASSRNDRSNQPQHF. The chain carries TRBV4-3 and TRBJ1-5; no clear D gene. This CDR3 has 15 residues. The germline CDR1 and CDR2 sequences are LGHNA and YSLEER. The germline V and J ends were trimmed by 4 bases and 1 base, with 11 bases remaining between them.

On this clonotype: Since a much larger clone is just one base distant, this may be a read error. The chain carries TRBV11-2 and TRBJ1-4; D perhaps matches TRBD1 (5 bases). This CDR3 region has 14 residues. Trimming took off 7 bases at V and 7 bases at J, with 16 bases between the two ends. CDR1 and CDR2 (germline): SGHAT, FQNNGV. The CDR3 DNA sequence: TGTGCCAGCACCTTGGCCCGGGGCGGTGAAAAACTGTTTTTT. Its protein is CASTLARGGEKLFF. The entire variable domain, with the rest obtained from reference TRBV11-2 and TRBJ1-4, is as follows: EAGVAQSPRYKIIEKRQSVAFWCNPISGHATLYWYQQILGQGPKLLIQFQNNGVVDDSQLPKDRFSAERLKGVDSTLKIQPAKLEDSAVYLCASTLARGGEKLFFGSGTQLSVL.

DNA of the CDR3: TGCAGCGTCGGAGGGTCTAGCGGGAGAGAGCAGTACTTC. It codes for CSVGGSSGREQYF. The gene calls are TRBV29-1 and TRBJ2-7; 10 positions match TRBD2. The germline CDR1 and CDR2 sequences are SQVTM and ANQGSEA. J was trimmed by 7 bases and V by 6 bases; bases with no gene match: 9. This CDR3 is built from 13 residues.

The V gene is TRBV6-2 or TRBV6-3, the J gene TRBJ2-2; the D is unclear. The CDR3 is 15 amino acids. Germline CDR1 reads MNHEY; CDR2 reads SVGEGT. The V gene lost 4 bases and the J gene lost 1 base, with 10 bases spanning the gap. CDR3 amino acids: CASSLEQRNTGELFF. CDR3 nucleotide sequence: TGTGCCAGCAGTTTGGAACAACGGAACACCGGGGAGCTGTTTTTT.

In nucleotides, the CDR3 is TGCGCCAGCAGTTACTCCCCTCTCGGCGGGGAGCTGTTTTTT. This codes for CASSYSPLGGELFF. The rearrangement links TRBV10-2 to TRBJ2-2, with unresolved D. Germline V gene data show CDR1 as WSHSY and CDR2 as SAAADI. CDR3 length equals 14 residues. Trimming took 5 bases from V and 7 from J, leaving 14 bases between them.

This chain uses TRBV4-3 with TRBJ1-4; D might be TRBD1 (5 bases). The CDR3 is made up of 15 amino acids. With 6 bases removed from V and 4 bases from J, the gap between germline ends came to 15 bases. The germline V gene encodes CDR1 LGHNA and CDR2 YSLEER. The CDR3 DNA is TGCGCCAGCAGACTAGGGCGACAGCTTAATGAAAAACTGTTTTTT. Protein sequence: CASRLGRQLNEKLFF.

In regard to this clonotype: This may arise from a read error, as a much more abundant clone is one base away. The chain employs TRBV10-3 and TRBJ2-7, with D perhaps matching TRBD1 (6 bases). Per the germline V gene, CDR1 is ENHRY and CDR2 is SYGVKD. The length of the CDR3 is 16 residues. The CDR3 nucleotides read TGTGCCATCAGTGATGCAGGGGTTGGAATCTCCTACGGGCAGTACTTC. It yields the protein CAISDAGVGISYGQYF.

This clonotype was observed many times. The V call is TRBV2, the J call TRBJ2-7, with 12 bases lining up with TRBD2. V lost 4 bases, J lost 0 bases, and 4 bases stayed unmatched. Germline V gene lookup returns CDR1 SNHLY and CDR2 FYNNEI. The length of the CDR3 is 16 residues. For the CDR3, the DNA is TGTGCCAGCAGTGGGACTAGCGGGGCCCACTCCTACGAGCAGTACTTC. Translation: CASSGTSGAHSYEQYF. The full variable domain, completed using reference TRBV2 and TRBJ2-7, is EPEVTQTPSHQVTQMGQEVILRCVPISNHLYFYWYRQILGQKVEFLVSFYNNEISEKSEIFDDQFSVERPDGSNFTLKIRSTKLEDSAMYFCASSGTSGAHSYEQYFGPGTRLTVT.

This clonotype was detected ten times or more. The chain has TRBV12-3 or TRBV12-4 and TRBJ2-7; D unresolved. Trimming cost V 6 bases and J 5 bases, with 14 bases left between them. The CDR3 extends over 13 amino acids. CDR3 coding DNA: TGTGCCAGCAGCCGCGGAAGGCTGGACGAGCAGTACTTC. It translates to CASSRGRLDEQYF.

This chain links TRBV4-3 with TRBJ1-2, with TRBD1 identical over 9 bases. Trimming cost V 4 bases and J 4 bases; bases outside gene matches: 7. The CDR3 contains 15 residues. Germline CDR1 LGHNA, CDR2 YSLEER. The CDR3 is CASSPSSGQGYGYTF. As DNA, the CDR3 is TGCGCCAGCAGCCCTTCCTCGGGACAGGGCTATGGCTACACCTTC.

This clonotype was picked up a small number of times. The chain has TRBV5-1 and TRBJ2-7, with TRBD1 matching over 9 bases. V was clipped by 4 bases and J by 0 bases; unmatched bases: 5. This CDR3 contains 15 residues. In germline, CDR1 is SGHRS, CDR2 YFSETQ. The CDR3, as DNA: TGCGCCAGCAGCATCCGACAGGGGGACTCCTACGAGCAGTACTTC. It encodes CASSIRQGDSYEQYF.

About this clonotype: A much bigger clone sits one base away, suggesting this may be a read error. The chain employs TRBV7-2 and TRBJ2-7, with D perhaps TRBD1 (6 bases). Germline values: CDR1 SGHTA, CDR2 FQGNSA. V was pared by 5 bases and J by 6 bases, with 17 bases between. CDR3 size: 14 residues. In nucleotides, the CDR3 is TGTGCCAGCAGCGATGATGGGGGCCCCCCCGAGCAGTACTTC. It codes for CASSDDGGPPEQYF.